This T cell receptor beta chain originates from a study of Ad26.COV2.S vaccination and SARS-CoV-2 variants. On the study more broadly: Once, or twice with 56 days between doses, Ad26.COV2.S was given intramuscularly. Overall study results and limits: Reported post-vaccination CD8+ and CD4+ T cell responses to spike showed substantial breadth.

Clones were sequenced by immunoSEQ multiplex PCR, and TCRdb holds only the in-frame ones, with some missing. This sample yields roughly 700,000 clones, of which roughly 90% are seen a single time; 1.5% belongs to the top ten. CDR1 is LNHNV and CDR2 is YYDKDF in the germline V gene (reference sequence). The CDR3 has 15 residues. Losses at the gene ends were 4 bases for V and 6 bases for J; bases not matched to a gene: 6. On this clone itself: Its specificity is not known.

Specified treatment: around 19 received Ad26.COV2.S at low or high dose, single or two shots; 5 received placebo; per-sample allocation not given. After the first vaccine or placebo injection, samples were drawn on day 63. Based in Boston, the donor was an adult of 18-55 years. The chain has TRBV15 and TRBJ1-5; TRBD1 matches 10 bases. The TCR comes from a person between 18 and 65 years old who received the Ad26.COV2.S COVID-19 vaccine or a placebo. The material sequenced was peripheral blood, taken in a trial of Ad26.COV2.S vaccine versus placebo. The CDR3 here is CATSIIGTGVQPQHF. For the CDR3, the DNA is TGTGCCACCAGCATCATAGGGACAGGGGTTCAGCCCCAGCATTTT.